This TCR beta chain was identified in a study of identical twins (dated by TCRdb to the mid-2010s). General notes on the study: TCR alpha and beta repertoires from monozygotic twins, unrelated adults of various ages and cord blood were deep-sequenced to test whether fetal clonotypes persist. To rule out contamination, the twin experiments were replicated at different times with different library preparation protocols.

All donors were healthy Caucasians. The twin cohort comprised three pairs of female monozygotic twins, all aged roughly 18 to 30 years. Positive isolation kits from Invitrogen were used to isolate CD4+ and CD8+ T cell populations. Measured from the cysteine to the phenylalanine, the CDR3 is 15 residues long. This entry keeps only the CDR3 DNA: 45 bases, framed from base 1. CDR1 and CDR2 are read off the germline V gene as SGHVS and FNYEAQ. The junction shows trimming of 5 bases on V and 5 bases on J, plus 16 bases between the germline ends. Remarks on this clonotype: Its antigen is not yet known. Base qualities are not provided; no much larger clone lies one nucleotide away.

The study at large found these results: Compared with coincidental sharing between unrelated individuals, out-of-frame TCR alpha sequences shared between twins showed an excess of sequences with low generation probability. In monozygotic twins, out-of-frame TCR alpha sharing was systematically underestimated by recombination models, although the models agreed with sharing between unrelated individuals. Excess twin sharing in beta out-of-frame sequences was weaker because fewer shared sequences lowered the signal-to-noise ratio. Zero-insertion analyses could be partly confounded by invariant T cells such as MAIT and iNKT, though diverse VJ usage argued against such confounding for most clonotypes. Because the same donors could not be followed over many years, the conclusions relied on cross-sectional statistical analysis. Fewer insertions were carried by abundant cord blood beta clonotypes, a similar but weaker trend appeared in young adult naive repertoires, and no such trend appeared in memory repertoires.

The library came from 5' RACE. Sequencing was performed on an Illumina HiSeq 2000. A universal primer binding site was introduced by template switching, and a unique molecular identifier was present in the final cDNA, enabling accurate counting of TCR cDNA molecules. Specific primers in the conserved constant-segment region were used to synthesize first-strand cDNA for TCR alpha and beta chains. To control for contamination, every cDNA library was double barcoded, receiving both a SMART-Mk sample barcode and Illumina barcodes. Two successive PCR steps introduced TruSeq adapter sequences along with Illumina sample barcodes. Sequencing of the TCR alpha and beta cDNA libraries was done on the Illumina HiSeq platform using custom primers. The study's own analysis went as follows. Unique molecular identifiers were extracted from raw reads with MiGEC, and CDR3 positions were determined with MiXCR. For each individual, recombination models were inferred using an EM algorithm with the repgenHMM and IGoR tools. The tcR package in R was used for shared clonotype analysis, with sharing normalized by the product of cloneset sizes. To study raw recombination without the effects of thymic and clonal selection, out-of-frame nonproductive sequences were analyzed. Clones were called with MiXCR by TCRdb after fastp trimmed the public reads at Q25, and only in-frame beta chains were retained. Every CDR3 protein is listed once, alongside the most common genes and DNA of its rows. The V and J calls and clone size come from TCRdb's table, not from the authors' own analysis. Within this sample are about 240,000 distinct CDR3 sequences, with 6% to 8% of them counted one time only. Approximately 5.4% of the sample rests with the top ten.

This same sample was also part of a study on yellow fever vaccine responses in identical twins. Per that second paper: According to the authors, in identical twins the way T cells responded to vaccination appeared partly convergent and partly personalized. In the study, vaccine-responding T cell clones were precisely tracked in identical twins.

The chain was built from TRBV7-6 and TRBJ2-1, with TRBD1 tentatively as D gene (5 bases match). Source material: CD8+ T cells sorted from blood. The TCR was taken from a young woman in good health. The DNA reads TGTGCCAGCAGCAATAGTGGGGCTGGCCACAATGAGCAGTTCTTC. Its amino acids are CASSNSGAGHNEQFF.